This T cell receptor (beta chain) appears in the sequencing data of a study of cytotoxic CD8 clonotypes in ibrutinib-treated CLL. Findings and caveats of the study: Clonality went up at ibrutinib response and then declined back toward baseline at progression. Baseline levels of clonality went above those of age-matched healthy donors and moved with circulating CD8+ T-cell counts.

Assay used: immunoSEQ multiplex PCR; TCRdb lists only in-frame clones, some missing. Seen here are roughly 200,000 clones, roughly 73% observed once, and the top ten hold 11%. From germline, CDR1 is SGHDN and CDR2 FVKESK. This CDR3 has 13 amino acids. The V and J ends lost 2 bases and 6 bases respectively, with 9 bases between them. Remarks on this clone: Antigen specificity is unknown.

The chain carries TRBV14 and TRBJ2-3, with D unclear. The TCR was taken from a human donor with chronic lymphocytic leukemia. The material was PBMCs, obtained after 12 months of ibrutinib treatment. The CDR3, as DNA: TGTGCCAGCAGCCAAAGTGGTTTGGATACGCAGTATTTT. It yields the protein CASSQSGLDTQYF.